These T cell receptor beta chains were read from a single sample in a study of control samples from healthy donors and cancer patients. Assay: immunoSEQ multiplex PCR; the TCRdb copy retains only in-frame clones and omits some. This repertoire shows about 200,000 clones, roughly nine tenths found once; its top ten account for approximately 1.8%. Sample: blood. All receptors derive from a man aged 25-40 years in good health. Both conserved end residues are part of each CDR3.

cdr3_aa v_call
CASIVYRGTDTQYF TRBV2
CASSPWDNSYEQYF TRBV14
CASSQSAGRRVLESNQPQHF TRBV23-1
CATSRDRGNEKLFF TRBV15
CASSPPNRDGEETQYF TRBV18
CASGGALNTEAFF TRBV13
CASSLGHPDTQYF TRBV5-1
CASSHSRQGSYEQYF TRBV4-1
CASSQDQMNTEAFF TRBV4-1
CATSSISGQPQHF TRBV24-1
CASGGPSVEQFF TRBV2
CASSPGGTGGRQPQHF TRBV11-2
CASSHMRGTGNTIYF TRBV11-2
CASSPRTGSGNTIYF TRBV7-9
CASSQSDSELGYGYTF TRBV7-8
CASSLVPGGGNSPLHF TRBV11-2
CASSYRGNTEAFF TRBV6-5
CASSIWPGGTDTQYF TRBV19
CASTEDSPEAFF TRBV12-3/TRBV12-4
CASSLSQTTSRTQYF TRBV5-1
CASSLETNSYEQYF TRBV5-4
CSASLPAVYQETQYF TRBV20-1
CAWSGPVISQPQHF TRBV30
CASSLGLAETNEQFF TRBV13
CASSDSSGGAYEQFF TRBV6-4
CASSQDRLAGSIDTQYF TRBV3-1/TRBV3-2
CASSFGPARGNTIYF TRBV5-1
CASSLGARHTEAFF TRBV5-6
CASSIDSSGASSYEQYF TRBV19
CASSIPGHTEAFF TRBV19
CASSKAGQGMYEQYF TRBV5-8
CASSRLNRALSTGANVLTF TRBV2
CASTSPGQGNTGELFF TRBV19
CASSVESQVLTNEKLFF TRBV7-9
CASSGGGHDSYEQYF TRBV6-4
CASSSIAGGHNEQFF TRBV7-9
CASSGDRGPGELFF TRBV19
CSVSGDQETQYF TRBV29-1
CASSLRGRNEQFF TRBV27
CASSLTGSGNQPQHF TRBV5-1
CASSLGQGVEGYTF TRBV5-4
CASSLLMNTEAFF TRBV14
CASSLWTGADGYTF TRBV7-9
CASRIGGYNEQFF TRBV12-3/TRBV12-4
CASSFAYREGNIQYF TRBV5-6
CASSGLAGGGSYNEQFF TRBV2
CASSQKDGKETQYF TRBV5-4
CASTHRAGQGINEQFF TRBV7-8